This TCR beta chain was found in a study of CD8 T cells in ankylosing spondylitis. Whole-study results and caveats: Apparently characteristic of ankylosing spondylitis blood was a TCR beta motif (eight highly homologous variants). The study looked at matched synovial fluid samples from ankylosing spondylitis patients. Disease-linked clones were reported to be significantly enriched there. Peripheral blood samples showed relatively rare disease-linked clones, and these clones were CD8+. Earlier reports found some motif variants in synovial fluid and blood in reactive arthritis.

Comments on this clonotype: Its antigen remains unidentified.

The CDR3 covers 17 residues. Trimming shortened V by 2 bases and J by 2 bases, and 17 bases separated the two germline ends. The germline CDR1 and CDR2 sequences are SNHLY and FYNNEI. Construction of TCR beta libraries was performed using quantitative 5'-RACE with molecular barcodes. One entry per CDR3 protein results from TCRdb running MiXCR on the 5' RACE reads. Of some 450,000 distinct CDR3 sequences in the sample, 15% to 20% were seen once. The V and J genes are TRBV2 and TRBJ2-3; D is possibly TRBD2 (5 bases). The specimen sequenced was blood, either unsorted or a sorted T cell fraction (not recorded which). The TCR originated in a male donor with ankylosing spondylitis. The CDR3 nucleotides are TGTGCCAGCAGTGAACTGGGGAGCAGAAGTTACACAGATACGCAGTATTTT. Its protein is CASSELGSRSYTDTQYF.